This T cell receptor (beta chain) was captured by sequencing in a study of blood T cell repertoires in COVID-19. Sequencing was performed with immunoSEQ multiplex PCR; in TCRdb, only in-frame clones are kept and a portion is missing. The data hold some 150,000 clones, with about nine tenths observed a single time. The CDR3 loop spans 20 amino acids. V was clipped by 0 bases and J by 6 bases; unmatched bases: 18. Germline CDR1 reads SGHVS; CDR2 reads FNYEAQ. This chain joins TRBV7-6 and TRBJ2-1, with TRBD1 identical over 9 bases. The sequenced material came from peripheral blood. The receptor was derived from a human donor in a cohort sampled during active COVID-19. The CDR3 DNA reads TGTGCCAGCAGCTTAGCGGGAGGTGGGACAGGGTATAGAGTGGGCAATGAGCAGTTCTTC. Translated: CASSLAGGGTGYRVGNEQFF.